Listed below are T cell receptor beta chains from one sample, sequenced in a study of blood T cell repertoires in COVID-19. Libraries were prepared by immunoSEQ multiplex PCR; TCRdb keeps only in-frame clonotypes and omits some of them. In the table there are tens of thousands of clones, 70% to 90% of which are singletons. Source material: peripheral blood. These receptors all stem from an older man with acute or convalescent COVID-19. The CDR3 runs from the conserved cysteine through the conserved F or W. The D gene is left open where the match is weak. Clone size is not always given. Where it is, it says once, few, many or a class for expanded clones.

v_gene	abundance	d_gene	j_gene	CDR3aa	CDR3nt
TRBV7-9	NA	NA	TRBJ1-1	CASSQLVATEAFF	TGTGCCAGCAGCCAATTGGTGGCCACTGAAGCTTTCTTT
TRBV28	NA	NA	TRBJ1-5	CATKLRAVGNQPQHF	TGTGCCACCAAGCTGAGGGCTGTTGGCAATCAGCCCCAGCATTTT
TRBV6-1	NA	TRBD1	TRBJ1-5	CASSELRQGYQPQHF	TGTGCCAGCAGTGAATTGAGACAGGGCTATCAGCCCCAGCATTTT
TRBV5-6	once	TRBD2	TRBJ2-1	CASSSSGGPGDEQFF	TGTGCCAGCAGCAGTAGCGGGGGTCCTGGGGATGAGCAGTTCTTC
TRBV5-1	NA	NA	TRBJ1-6	CASSSATGNNSPLHF	TGCGCCAGCAGCTCCGCGACGGGAAATAATTCACCCCTCCACTTT
TRBV19	NA	TRBD1	TRBJ1-5	CASSYNRGGEPQHF	TGTGCCAGTAGTTACAACAGGGGAGGTGAGCCCCAGCATTTT
TRBV3-1/TRBV3-2	NA	TRBD1	TRBJ2-4	CASSQVQGSIQYF	TGTGCCAGCAGCCAAGTACAGGGGAGCATTCAGTACTTC
TRBV5-1	NA	NA	TRBJ2-7	CASSYTGTMDEQYF	TGCGCCAGCAGCTATACCGGGACAATGGACGAGCAGTACTTC
TRBV5-1	NA	NA	TRBJ2-1	CASSMDGNSYNEQFF	TGCGCCAGCAGCATGGACGGTAACTCCTACAATGAGCAGTTCTTC
TRBV27	NA	TRBD1	TRBJ1-2	CASSLLTGSSSFYGYTF	TGTGCCAGCAGTTTATTGACAGGGTCCTCTTCTTTCTATGGCTACACCTTC
TRBV18	NA	TRBD1	TRBJ1-2	CASSRQGALGYTF	TGTGCCAGCTCGCGACAGGGGGCGTTGGGCTACACCTTC
TRBV7-2	NA	NA	TRBJ2-2	CASSSEAGNTGELFF	TGTGCCAGCAGCTCCGAAGCAGGCAACACCGGGGAGCTGTTTTTT
TRBV18	NA	TRBD1	TRBJ2-7	CASSSNRDSYEQYF	TGTGCCAGCTCATCCAACCGGGACAGCTACGAGCAGTACTTC
TRBV10-3	NA	NA	TRBJ1-2	CATRQDGYTF	TGTGCCACCCGACAGGATGGCTACACCTTC
TRBV15	once	NA	TRBJ1-6	CATSRDSSYNSPLHF	TGTGCCACCAGCAGAGACAGCTCCTATAATTCACCCCTCCACTTT
TRBV7-6	NA	TRBD1	TRBJ1-3	CASSLLTTGGAGNTIYF	TGTGCCAGCAGCTTACTCACTACAGGGGGCGCTGGAAACACCATATATTTT
TRBV6-5	NA	TRBD1	TRBJ2-5	CASSYEWGQGAETQYF	TGTGCCAGCAGTTACGAGTGGGGACAGGGGGCTGAGACCCAGTACTTC
TRBV12-3/TRBV12-4	NA	TRBD1	TRBJ1-1	CASSLAGTGAFF	TGTGCCAGCAGTTTAGCGGGGACAGGGGCTTTCTTT
TRBV18	NA	NA	TRBJ1-4	CASSPKLSTNEKLFF	TGTGCCAGCTCACCTAAACTTTCAACTAATGAAAAACTGTTTTTT
TRBV7-9	NA	TRBD2	TRBJ2-2	CASSLGLAAGELFF	TGTGCCAGCAGCTTAGGACTAGCTGCCGGGGAGCTGTTTTTT
TRBV28	NA	NA	TRBJ1-1	CASSPEEGWGTEAFF	TGTGCCAGCAGTCCCGAGGAGGGTTGGGGGACTGAAGCTTTCTTT
TRBV19	NA	NA	TRBJ2-7	CASSSSQGTEQYF	TGTGCCAGTAGTTCCTCCCAGGGGACCGAGCAGTACTTC
TRBV5-8	NA	TRBD2	TRBJ2-1	CASPGGAFEQFF	TGTGCCAGCCCGGGGGGGGCTTTTGAGCAGTTCTTC
TRBV5-6	NA	NA	TRBJ1-1	CASSFILPYGGEAFF	TGTGCCAGCAGCTTTATTTTGCCCTATGGAGGTGAAGCTTTCTTT
TRBV12-3/TRBV12-4	NA	TRBD2	TRBJ2-7	CASSPGGPGEQYF	TGTGCCAGCAGTCCGGGGGGGCCGGGGGAGCAGTACTTC
TRBV6-5	NA	TRBD1	TRBJ2-1	CASTLRTGAYNEQFF	TGTGCCAGCACGTTAAGGACAGGGGCTTACAATGAGCAGTTCTTC
TRBV19	NA	NA	TRBJ2-2	CASSRNQGTGELFF	TGTGCCAGTAGTCGGAATCAGGGCACCGGGGAGCTGTTTTTT
TRBV2	NA	TRBD2	TRBJ2-7	CASRSGGASYEQYF	TGTGCCAGCAGGAGCGGGGGGGCCTCCTACGAGCAGTACTTC
TRBV11-3	NA	NA	TRBJ1-1	CASSLEAVTEAFF	TGTGCCAGCAGCTTAGAGGCAGTCACTGAAGCTTTCTTT
TRBV5-4	NA	NA	TRBJ2-7	CASSLQGSYEQYF	TGTGCCAGCAGCTTGCAGGGTTCCTACGAGCAGTACTTC
TRBV5-1	NA	NA	TRBJ2-1	CASSRDSDAYNEQFF	TGCGCCAGCAGCAGAGACAGTGACGCCTACAATGAGCAGTTCTTC
TRBV2	NA	TRBD2	TRBJ2-7	CASSVWTSGSLGSYEQYF	TGTGCCAGCAGTGTCTGGACTAGCGGGTCCTTGGGGTCCTACGAGCAGTACTTC
TRBV5-4	few	TRBD1	TRBJ2-2	CASSEDRGVAGELFF	TGTGCCAGCAGCGAGGACAGGGGGGTAGCCGGGGAGCTGTTTTTT
TRBV19	NA	TRBD2	TRBJ2-1	CASSTGLAGSNEQFF	TGTGCCAGTAGTACGGGACTAGCGGGCTCCAATGAGCAGTTCTTC
TRBV27	few	NA	TRBJ2-7	CASSWGLSYEQYF	TGTGCCAGCAGTTGGGGACTCTCCTACGAGCAGTACTTC
TRBV19	once	NA	TRBJ1-1	CASTGRGGGVANTEAFF	TGTGCCAGTACTGGGAGAGGGGGTGGGGTGGCGAACACTGAAGCTTTCTTT
TRBV6-2/TRBV6-3	NA	NA	TRBJ2-5	CASSYVGEASETQYF	TGTGCCAGCAGTTACGTAGGGGAGGCCAGCGAGACCCAGTACTTC
TRBV5-1	once	NA	TRBJ1-6	CASSLAVDTPGDSPLHF	TGCGCCAGCAGCTTGGCCGTGGACACCCCAGGGGATTCACCCCTCCACTTT
TRBV19	NA	NA	TRBJ2-2	CASSIAPQGAGELFF	TGTGCCAGTAGTATAGCGCCCCAGGGTGCCGGGGAGCTGTTTTTT
TRBV5-4	NA	TRBD1	TRBJ1-1	CASSSRQGGVAFF	TGTGCCAGCAGCTCACGACAGGGCGGTGTAGCTTTCTTT
TRBV14	NA	TRBD2	TRBJ2-2	CASSPGGNTGELFF	TGTGCCAGCAGCCCGGGGGGGAACACCGGGGAGCTGTTTTTT
TRBV9	once	NA	TRBJ1-3	CASSVDGGNSGNTIYF	TGTGCCAGCAGCGTAGATGGAGGGAACTCTGGAAACACCATATATTTT